Reported below is one TCR beta chain. Germline and junction disagree at one end, which may indicate a read error. In germline, CDR1 is MNHNS, CDR2 SASEGT. The CDR3 contains 15 residues. This specimen comes from a study of patients and donors after allogeneic stem cell transplantation. TCRdb used MiXCR to reprocess the RT-PCR reads, holding one entry per CDR3 protein. The table shows roughly 880,000 distinct CDR3 sequences, with roughly 18% occurring only once. The TCR originated in a human donor who was either an allogeneic HSCT recipient or a stem cell or donor lymphocyte infusion donor (not recorded which). It is not recorded whose cells these are; they may come from a transplant donor. The chain has TRBV6-1 and TRBJ1-5; weak D call: TRBD1 (5 bases). Sequenced input: blood, either unsorted or a sorted T cell fraction (not recorded which). The CDR3 sequence: CASRSGGYSNQTQHF. CDR3 nucleotides: TGTGCCAGCAGAAGCGGGGGTTATAGCAATCAGACCCAGCATTTT.